A single sample is the source of the 18 T cell receptor beta chains below, sequenced in a study of CD8 T cells in Susac syndrome (dated by TCRdb to the late 2010s). Libraries were made using the immunoSEQ multiplex PCR assay. RNA was extracted using the RNeasy kit, and roughly 0.5 to 1 microgram was reverse transcribed with random hexamers. TCRdb reprocessed the public reads (quality trimming at Q25 with fastp, clone calling with MiXCR) and kept in-frame beta chains. Each entry merges the rows of one CDR3 protein and shows their most common DNA and genes. The sample table contains approximately 120,000 distinct CDR3 sequences; only one count was recorded for roughly 96% of them. Together, the top ten hold just over 0.095% of the sample. Sequences were obtained from CD4+ T cells from PBMCs. All receptors derive from a human donor in good health.

A single count supports this clonotype. The chain combines TRBV7-2 with TRBJ2-3; TRBD2 is a possible D gene (7 bases). The V and J ends lost 3 bases and 2 bases respectively, with 12 bases between them. This CDR3 is built from 15 residues. Germline-derived CDR1 and CDR2 are SGHTA and FQGNSA. CDR3 DNA sequence: TGTGCCAGCAGCTTGGGGCGGGGGCCCACAGATACGCAGTATTTT. This translates into CASSLGRGPTDTQYF.

The rearrangement links TRBV7-9 to TRBJ2-5, with 9 bases aligning to TRBD1. This CDR3 is built from 13 residues. From germline, CDR1 is SEHNR and CDR2 FQNEAQ (reference sequence). V shed 5 bases, J shed 4 bases, and the junction held 2 bases outside the gene matches. The CDR3 loop is CASSDRGSETQYF. Written as DNA, the CDR3 is TGTGCCAGCAGCGACAGGGGGTCAGAGACCCAGTACTTC.

The rearrangement uses TRBV5-1 and TRBJ2-5; 8 bases fit TRBD1. The CDR3 runs 15 residues. V trimming: 0 bases; J trimming: 2 bases; junction bases outside the gene matches: 3. Germline V gives CDR1 SGHRS, CDR2 YFSETQ. The CDR3 sequence is CASSLGTGLQETQYF. The CDR3 DNA follows: TGCGCCAGCAGCTTGGGGACAGGGTTGCAAGAGACCCAGTACTTC.

CDR3 DNA: TGTGCCAGTGAGCCGCAGGGAGCGGATGAAAAACTGTTTTTT. This translates into CASEPQGADEKLFF. The chain recombines TRBV19 with TRBJ1-4; weak D call: TRBD1 (5 bases). The CDR3 totals 14 residues. V lost 8 bases and J 6 bases, leaving 16 bases between the germline ends. The germline gives CDR1 LNHDA, CDR2 SQIVND (reference sequence).

This sequence joins TRBV25-1 and TRBJ1-2; 7 nucleotides line up with TRBD1. Losses at the gene ends were 6 bases for V and 8 bases for J; bases not matched to a gene: 12. Germline V CDR1 and CDR2: MGHDK, SYGVNS. The CDR3 is made up of 14 amino acids. CDR3 in DNA: TGTGCCAGCAGCTTCTCGGGACAGCATATAGGCTACACCTTC. Amino acid sequence: CASSFSGQHIGYTF.

J is TRBJ1-4 and V is TRBV5-1; D is unclear. The germline gives CDR1 SGHRS, CDR2 YFSETQ. This CDR3 has 14 amino acids. The V and J ends lost 0 bases and 6 bases respectively, with 9 bases between them. The CDR3: CASSLGGPYEKLFF. In DNA, the CDR3 is TGCGCCAGCAGCTTGGGAGGACCGTATGAAAAACTGTTTTTT.

This chain joins TRBV7-2 and TRBJ1-1, with 7 bases matching TRBD1. The CDR3 sequence is 13 residues long. The V gene's germline CDR1 is SGHTA and CDR2 FQGNSA. V lost 5 bases, J lost 5 bases, and 5 bases stayed unmatched. CDR3 amino acids: CASSAYRGTEAFF. Written as DNA, the CDR3 is TGTGCCAGCAGCGCATACAGGGGAACTGAAGCTTTCTTT. The variable domain in full, with the rest retrieved from reference TRBV7-2 and TRBJ1-1, is GAGVSQSPSNKVTEKGKDVELRCDPISGHTALYWYRQSLGQGLEFLIYFQGNSAPDKSGLPSDRFSAERTGGSVSTLTIQRTQQEDSAVYLCASSAYRGTEAFFGQGTRLTVV.

V gene TRBV24-1 combines with J gene TRBJ2-2; 7 bases line up with TRBD2. The trim removed 6 bases at V and 2 bases at J, leaving 5 bases unmatched. Germline loops: CDR1 KGHDR, CDR2 SFDVKD. The CDR3 loop spans 15 amino acids. The CDR3 DNA follows: TGTGCCACCAGTTCCGGGACTATTAACACCGGGGAGCTGTTTTTT. It encodes CATSSGTINTGELFF.

This clonotype appeared a single time. This chain uses TRBV4-1 with TRBJ1-2; D unclear. Germline CDR1 and CDR2: MGHRA and YSYEKL. Trimming pared 0 bases from V and 8 bases from J, leaving 4 bases between. The CDR3 has 11 residues. CDR3 region: CASSQELGYTF. The CDR3 DNA reads as TGCGCCAGCAGCCAAGAACTGGGCTACACCTTC.

The gene calls are TRBV5-6 and TRBJ2-1; 7 bases line up with TRBD1. V trimming: 3 bases; J trimming: 2 bases; junction bases outside the gene matches: 8. Germline CDR1 SGHDT, CDR2 YYEEEE. This CDR3 is 16 amino acids long. The chain's CDR3 is CASSSPGTDTYNEQFF. Here the CDR3 DNA reads TGTGCCAGCAGCTCTCCCGGGACAGATACCTACAATGAGCAGTTCTTC.

This chain links TRBV2 with TRBJ2-2; 8 bases fit TRBD2. CDR3 size: 14 residues. V was pared by 3 bases and J by 6 bases, with 3 bases of the junction left unmatched. Germline values: CDR1 SNHLY, CDR2 FYNNEI. Here the CDR3 reads CASSDTSGPGELFF. The CDR3 region has the DNA TGTGCCAGCAGTGATACTAGCGGCCCCGGGGAGCTGTTTTTT.

The chain combines TRBV27 with TRBJ2-7, with 7 nucleotides matching TRBD2. This CDR3 contains 14 residues. Germline CDR1 reads MNHEY; CDR2 reads SMNVEV (reference sequence). After removal of 2 bases from V and 1 base from J, the junction contained 2 bases not matched to a gene. The CDR3 region is CASSLSGDSYEQYF. The CDR3 DNA reads as TGTGCCAGCAGTTTAAGCGGGGATTCCTACGAGCAGTACTTC.

V and J are TRBV6-2 or TRBV6-3 and TRBJ1-2, with D hard to call. The V gene's germline CDR1 is MNHEY and CDR2 SVGEGT. V was trimmed by 2 bases and J by 3 bases, leaving 7 bases between them. The CDR3 runs 13 residues. CDR3 sequence: CASSYKSDYGYTF. The CDR3 coding sequence is TGTGCCAGCAGTTACAAGTCAGACTATGGCTACACCTTC.

This clonotype was seen just once. V gene TRBV28 combines with J gene TRBJ1-2; D gene uncertain. The CDR3 runs to 13 residues. Trimming left V 3 bases short and J 8 bases short, with 13 bases between. Germline V CDR1 and CDR2: MDHEN, SYDVKM. CDR3 protein: CASSFPPSEGYTF. The CDR3 DNA is TGTGCCAGCAGTTTCCCCCCATCGGAAGGCTACACCTTC.

The V gene is TRBV12-3 or TRBV12-4, the J gene TRBJ2-7; 9 nucleotides align to TRBD1. The CDR3 extends over 15 amino acids. V dropped 5 bases and J dropped 7; count of bases not matched to a gene: 12. CDR3 in DNA: TGTGCCAGCAGTGATCCGGGACAGGGAGTGAGGGAGCAGTACTTC. This codes for CASSDPGQGVREQYF.

The J gene is TRBJ2-5, the V gene TRBV29-1; 8 positions match TRBD2. Germline CDR1 SQVTM, CDR2 ANQGSEA. The CDR3 covers 11 residues. The V segment lost 4 bases and the J segment 5 bases; nucleotides outside the gene matches: 0. CDR3 loop: CSVGGGETQYF. CDR3 in DNA: TGCAGCGTTGGCGGGGGGGAGACCCAGTACTTC.

The J gene is TRBJ2-2, the V gene TRBV2; TRBD1 matches 7 bases. Germline loops: CDR1 SNHLY, CDR2 FYNNEI. The CDR3 spans 16 residues. V lost 5 bases and J lost 1; bases outside the gene matches: 7. For the CDR3, the DNA is TGTGCCAGCAGTCCCGTACAGGGGCTGAACACCGGGGAGCTGTTTTTT. The encoded protein is CASSPVQGLNTGELFF.

The rearrangement joins TRBV2 to TRBJ2-3; no reliable D call. The V end was cut by 10 bases, the J end by 8 bases, with 13 bases between. Germline loops: CDR1 SNHLY, CDR2 FYNNEI. This CDR3 has 11 amino acids. The CDR3 sequence: CATLLVTTQYF. The CDR3 DNA reads TGTGCCACCCTCTTAGTGACTACGCAGTATTTT.